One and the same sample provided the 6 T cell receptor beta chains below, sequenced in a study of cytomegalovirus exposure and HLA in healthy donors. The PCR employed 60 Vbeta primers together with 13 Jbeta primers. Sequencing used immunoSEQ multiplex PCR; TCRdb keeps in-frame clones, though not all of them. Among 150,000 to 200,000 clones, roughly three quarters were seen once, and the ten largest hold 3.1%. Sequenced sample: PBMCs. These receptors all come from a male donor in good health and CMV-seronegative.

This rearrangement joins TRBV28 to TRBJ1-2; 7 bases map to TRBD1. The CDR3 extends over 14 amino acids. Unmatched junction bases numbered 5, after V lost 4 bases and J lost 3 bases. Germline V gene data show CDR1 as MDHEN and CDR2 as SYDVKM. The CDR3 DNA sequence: TGTGCCAGCAGTTCTCCCGGGACAGACTATGGCTACACCTTC. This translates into CASSSPGTDYGYTF.

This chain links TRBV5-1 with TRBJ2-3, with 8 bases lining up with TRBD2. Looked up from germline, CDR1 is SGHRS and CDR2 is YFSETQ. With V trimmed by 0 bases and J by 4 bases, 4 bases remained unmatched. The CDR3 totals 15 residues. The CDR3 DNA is TGCGCCAGCAGCTTGGTTGGGACTAGTCCAGATACGCAGTATTTT. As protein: CASSLVGTSPDTQYF.

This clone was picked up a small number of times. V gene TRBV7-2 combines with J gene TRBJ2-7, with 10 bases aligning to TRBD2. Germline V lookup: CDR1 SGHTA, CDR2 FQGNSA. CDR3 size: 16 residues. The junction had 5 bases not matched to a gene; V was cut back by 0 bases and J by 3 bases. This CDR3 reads CASSLAGTSAVYEQYF. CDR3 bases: TGTGCCAGCAGCTTAGCAGGGACTAGCGCCGTCTACGAGCAGTACTTC. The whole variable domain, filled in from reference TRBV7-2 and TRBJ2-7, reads GAGVSQSPSNKVTEKGKDVELRCDPISGHTALYWYRQSLGQGLEFLIYFQGNSAPDKSGLPSDRFSAERTGGSVSTLTIQRTQQEDSAVYLCASSLAGTSAVYEQYFGPGTRLTVT.

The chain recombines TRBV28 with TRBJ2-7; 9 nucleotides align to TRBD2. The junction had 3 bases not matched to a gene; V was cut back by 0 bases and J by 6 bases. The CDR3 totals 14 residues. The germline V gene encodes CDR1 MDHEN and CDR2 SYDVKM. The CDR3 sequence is CASSLWAGGFEQYF. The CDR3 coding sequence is TGTGCCAGCAGTTTATGGGCGGGGGGGTTCGAGCAGTACTTC.

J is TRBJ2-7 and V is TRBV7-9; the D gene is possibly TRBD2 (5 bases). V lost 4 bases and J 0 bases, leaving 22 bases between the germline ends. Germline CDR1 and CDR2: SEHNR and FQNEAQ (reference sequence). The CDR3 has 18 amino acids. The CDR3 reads CASSSPRGPGSSSYEQYF. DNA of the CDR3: TGTGCCAGCAGCTCCCCCCGCGGGCCAGGTTCGAGCTCCTACGAGCAGTACTTC.

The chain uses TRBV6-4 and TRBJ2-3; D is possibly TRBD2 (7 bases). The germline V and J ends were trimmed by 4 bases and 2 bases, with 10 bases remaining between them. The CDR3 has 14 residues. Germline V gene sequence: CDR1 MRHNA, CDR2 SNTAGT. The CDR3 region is CASSGGGDTDTQYF. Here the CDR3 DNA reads TGTGCCAGCAGTGGGGGGGGCGACACAGATACGCAGTATTTT.